The 28 T cell receptor beta chains listed next were all sequenced from one sample in a study of blood T cell repertoires in COVID-19. Clones were sequenced by immunoSEQ multiplex PCR, and TCRdb holds only the in-frame ones, with some missing. The sample contains nearly 70,000 clones, 87% of which appear only once. The sample was peripheral blood. The receptors originated from a woman in her forties or fifties with COVID-19, enrolled during active disease.

The chain combines TRBV20-1 with TRBJ2-1; 9 nucleotides line up with TRBD2. J lost 2 bases, V lost 3 bases, and 17 bases had no gene match. This CDR3 spans 19 amino acids. The V gene's germline CDR1 is DFQATT and CDR2 SNEGSKA (reference sequence). CDR3 nucleotide sequence: TGCAGTGCTAGTCGTGGGAGGGATAGCGGGAGCACCACCTACAATGAGCAGTTCTTC. Translated, it gives CSASRGRDSGSTTYNEQFF.

The rearrangement joins TRBV5-1 to TRBJ1-1, with 7 bases fitting TRBD1. CDR1 is SGHRS and CDR2 is YFSETQ in the germline V gene. V shed 4 bases, J shed 6 bases, and the junction held 6 bases outside the gene matches. CDR3 length equals 13 residues. CDR3 sequence reads: CASSNTGAPEAFF. The CDR3 bases are TGCGCCAGCAGCAATACAGGGGCACCTGAAGCTTTCTTT.

V usage is TRBV30 and J usage is TRBJ2-5; TRBD2 might be the D (5 bases). The CDR3 contains 12 residues. The germline CDR1 and CDR2 sequences are GTSNPN and SVGIG (reference sequence). Deletions cut 3 bases from V and 4 bases from J, with 9 bases between. As DNA, the CDR3 is TGTGCCTGGAGCCAGAGCGGAGAGACCCAGTACTTC. Protein product: CAWSQSGETQYF.

The chain has TRBV9 and TRBJ2-7, with 7 bases matching TRBD2. V lost 4 bases and J lost 6; bases outside the gene matches: 4. Germline CDR1 and CDR2: SGDLS and YYNGEE. This CDR3 comprises 12 residues. The CDR3 region is CASSNGGSEQYF. The CDR3 DNA sequence: TGTGCCAGCAGCAACGGCGGGAGCGAGCAGTACTTC.

The chain couples TRBV12-3 or TRBV12-4 to TRBJ1-2; D gene ambiguous. V shed 5 bases and J shed 8 bases, with 12 bases lying between them. This CDR3 has 12 residues. The CDR3 sequence is CASSAQTFGYTF. In DNA, the CDR3 is TGTGCCAGCAGTGCGCAAACTTTCGGCTACACCTTC.

The V call is TRBV18, the J call TRBJ2-7; 8 positions agree with TRBD1. Trimming removed 6 bases from V and 2 bases from J; junction bases left unmatched: 9. This CDR3 spans 15 amino acids. Germline V gene data show CDR1 as KGHSH and CDR2 as LQKENI. The DNA of the CDR3 is TGTGCCAGCTCGGATCTGGGGACAGGCCCCTACGAGCAGTACTTC. Translated: CASSDLGTGPYEQYF.

The rearrangement uses TRBV29-1 and TRBJ1-5; D call uncertain. The CDR3 consists of 12 residues. CDR1 is SQVTM and CDR2 is ANQGSEA in the germline V gene. V was shortened by 5 bases and J by 7 bases, with 12 bases between the two germline ends. CDR3 sequence: CSVTTAGQPQHF. Written as DNA, the CDR3 is TGCAGCGTTACTACTGCGGGGCAGCCCCAGCATTTT.

V usage is TRBV5-1 and J usage is TRBJ1-1, with D tentatively TRBD1 (6 bases). The V and J ends lost 2 bases and 1 base respectively, with 15 bases between them. This CDR3 has 16 amino acids. Per the germline V gene, CDR1 is SGHRS and CDR2 is YFSETQ. The CDR3 reads CASSFTPGHGNTEAFF. CDR3 in DNA: TGCGCCAGCAGCTTTACTCCGGGACATGGGAACACTGAAGCTTTCTTT. The full variable domain, its missing parts supplied by reference TRBV5-1 and TRBJ1-1, is KAGVTQTPRYLIKTRGQQVTLSCSPISGHRSVSWYQQTPGQGLQFLFEYFSETQRNKGNFPGRFSGRQFSNSRSEMNVSTLELGDSALYLCASSFTPGHGNTEAFFGQGTRLTVV.

This clone came up a few times. V is TRBV18 and J is TRBJ1-2; a weak D match, TRBD1 (6 bases). The CDR3 totals 15 residues. Germline-derived CDR1 and CDR2 are KGHSH and LQKENI. The ends were cut back, 4 bases at V and 4 bases at J, with 16 bases in the middle. The CDR3, as DNA: TGTGCCAGCTCACTCCCAGGGCAGGGGACCTATGGCTACACCTTC. Amino acids: CASSLPGQGTYGYTF.

The rearrangement uses TRBV10-3 and TRBJ1-3; TRBD1 is a possible D gene (5 bases). This CDR3 is 16 amino acids long. Between the trimmed V and J ends, which lost 3 bases and 0 bases, there was a span of 12 bases. Looked up from germline, CDR1 is ENHRY and CDR2 is SYGVKD. CDR3 sequence reads: CAISDQTASSGNTIYF. As DNA, the CDR3 is TGTGCCATCAGTGACCAGACAGCTAGCTCTGGAAACACCATATATTTT.

The chain has TRBV9 and TRBJ1-4; 10 nucleotides line up with TRBD1. The V and J ends lost 4 bases and 7 bases, in that order; junction bases with no gene match: 7. The CDR3 has 15 amino acids. The germline CDR1 and CDR2 sequences are SGDLS and YYNGEE. The CDR3 loop is CASSSGTGAGEKLFF. DNA for the CDR3: TGTGCCAGCAGCTCAGGGACAGGGGCTGGTGAAAAACTGTTTTTT.

The CDR3 sequence: CASSFGQGRGYTF. The CDR3 region has the DNA TGTGCCAGCAGCTTTGGACAGGGGAGGGGCTACACCTTC. The J gene is TRBJ1-2, the V gene TRBV7-6, with 9 bases identical to TRBD1. V lost 3 bases and J lost 8; bases outside the gene matches: 4. This CDR3 has 13 amino acids. Germline lookup yields CDR1 SGHVS and CDR2 FNYEAQ.

This chain links TRBV3-1 (or the pseudogene TRBV3-2) with TRBJ2-3, with 7 bases matching TRBD2. The germline V gene has CDR1 LGHDT and CDR2 YNNKEL (reference sequence). This CDR3 is 17 amino acids long. V shed 1 base, J shed 0 bases, and the junction held 7 bases outside the gene matches. This chain's CDR3 is CASSQVGGRRSTDTQYF. For the CDR3, the DNA is TGTGCCAGCAGCCAAGTGGGGGGGAGGAGGAGCACAGATACGCAGTATTTT.

The gene calls are TRBV29-1 and TRBJ2-7; no reliable D call. There are 11 residues in the CDR3. Germline V lookup: CDR1 SQVTM, CDR2 ANQGSEA. V lost 0 bases and J lost 4, with 4 bases in between. The CDR3 region has the DNA TGCAGCGTTGAAGATCAGTACGAGCAGTACTTC. It specifies CSVEDQYEQYF.

The gene calls are TRBV5-1 and TRBJ2-3, with 9 bases aligning to TRBD2. Germline-derived CDR1 and CDR2 are SGHRS and YFSETQ. Losses at the gene ends were 4 bases for V and 1 base for J; bases not matched to a gene: 4. The CDR3 runs 15 residues. The CDR3 loop reads CASSRGGRGTDTQYF. CDR3 nucleotide sequence: TGCGCCAGCAGCAGGGGCGGGAGGGGCACAGATACGCAGTATTTT.

The genes are TRBV21-1 and TRBJ2-2; the listed D gene, TRBD1, was not tested against the DNA. TRBV21-1 is a recognized pseudogene. The CDR3 runs to 15 residues. CDR3 amino acids: CASSRGRAPTGELFF. CDR3 nucleotides: TGTGCCAGCAGCAGGGGCAGGGCCCCCACCGGGGAGCTGTTTTTT.

The chain employs TRBV1 and TRBJ2-1; the table names TRBD2, a call not compared with the DNA. TRBV1 constitutes a pseudogene. There are 14 residues in the CDR3. This CDR3 is CTSSRSGRGYEQFF. The CDR3 DNA sequence: TGCACCAGCAGCCGTAGCGGGAGGGGGTATGAGCAGTTCTTC.

The chain uses TRBV6-6 and TRBJ2-3, with TRBD1 as a possible D gene (5 bases). Germline V lookup: CDR1 MNHNY, CDR2 SVGAGI (reference sequence). The CDR3 extends over 14 amino acids. Trimming removed 7 bases from V and 0 bases from J, with 11 bases in between. The CDR3 DNA reads TGTGCCAGCAATAAAGGACACAGCACAGATACGCAGTATTTT. This gives the protein CASNKGHSTDTQYF.

This chain joins TRBV4-1 and TRBJ2-3; 12 bases fit TRBD2. The trim removed 2 bases at V and 3 bases at J, leaving 9 bases unmatched. Looked up from germline, CDR1 is MGHRA and CDR2 is YSYEKL. The CDR3 is 18 amino acids. CDR3 protein: CASSQTRTGTSGTDTQYF. The CDR3 bases are TGCGCCAGCAGCCAAACAAGGACCGGGACTAGCGGGACAGATACGCAGTATTTT.

The rearrangement joins TRBV11-2 to TRBJ2-7; TRBD1 is a possible D gene (6 bases). The CDR3 length is 15 residues. Germline V gene lookup returns CDR1 SGHAT and CDR2 FQNNGV. The V end lost 4 bases, the J end lost 5 bases, and 18 bases lay between the germline ends. This CDR3 reads CASSYAEGGTNEQYF. CDR3 nucleotide sequence: TGTGCCAGCAGCTACGCCGAAGGTGGGACAAACGAGCAGTACTTC.

The rearrangement links TRBV2 to TRBJ1-1; maybe TRBD1 (6 bases). Germline CDR1 reads SNHLY; CDR2 reads FYNNEI. The CDR3 has 13 amino acids. The ends were cut back, 5 bases at V and 1 base at J, with 8 bases in the middle. CDR3 residues: CASSQTGNTEAFF. The CDR3 bases are TGTGCCAGCAGTCAGACAGGGAACACTGAAGCTTTCTTT.

The chain joins TRBV5-4 to TRBJ1-2, with 9 bases fitting TRBD1. CDR3 length: 12 amino acids. Germline values: CDR1 SGHNT, CDR2 YYREEE (reference sequence). The V segment lost 7 bases and the J segment 5 bases; nucleotides outside the gene matches: 3. Here the CDR3 DNA reads TGTGCCAGCGGACAGGGGTTTTATGGCTACACCTTC. This encodes CASGQGFYGYTF.

The gene calls are TRBV12-2 and TRBJ2-2; the table calls TRBD1, which could not be checked here. TRBV12-2 constitutes a pseudogene. The CDR3 length is 12 residues. The CDR3, as DNA: TGTGCAAGTCCTTTAACAGTCGGGGAGCTGTTTTTT. Encoded protein: CASPLTVGELFF.

V is TRBV29-1 and J is TRBJ1-1; the D gene is possibly TRBD1 (6 bases). The V and J ends lost 4 bases and 5 bases respectively, with 8 bases between them. The CDR3 has 11 residues. CDR1 is SQVTM and CDR2 is ANQGSEA in the germline V gene. The CDR3 DNA reads TGCAGCGTTGTGCAGGGGACTGAAGCTTTCTTT. Translated: CSVVQGTEAFF.

The chain combines TRBV25-1 with TRBJ1-4, with 9 nucleotides matching TRBD1. The CDR3 contains 16 residues. Per germline, CDR1 MGHDK and CDR2 SYGVNS. With 2 bases clipped from V and 7 bases from J, the junction kept 8 bases outside the gene matches. The CDR3 coding sequence is TGTGCCAGCAGTGAAGGGCACAGGGGGCCTTTTGAAAAACTGTTTTTT. Its protein product is CASSEGHRGPFEKLFF.

The chain employs TRBV29-1 and TRBJ2-7; perhaps TRBD1 as D (7 bases). The V end was cut by 6 bases, the J end by 2 bases, with 20 bases between. The CDR3 runs 15 residues. The germline gives CDR1 SQVTM, CDR2 ANQGSEA. The CDR3 region is CSVGGPGTETYEQYF. Written as DNA, the CDR3 is TGCAGCGTCGGGGGCCCCGGGACAGAAACCTACGAGCAGTACTTC.

The V gene is TRBV3-1 (or the pseudogene TRBV3-2), the J gene TRBJ1-4, with TRBD1 matching 8 bases. The V segment lost 0 bases and the J segment 3 bases; nucleotides outside the gene matches: 12. The V gene's germline CDR1 is LGHDT and CDR2 YNNKEL (reference sequence). The CDR3 consists of 19 residues. CDR3 amino acids: CASSQDLRTGNLANEKLFF. The CDR3 bases are TGTGCCAGCAGCCAAGATCTTAGGACAGGGAATCTCGCTAATGAAAAACTGTTTTTT.

CDR3 residues: CASSSPSGVSYEQYF. The CDR3 nucleotides are TGTGCCAGCAGCTCCCCATCCGGGGTATCATACGAGCAGTACTTC. The chain carries TRBV7-2 and TRBJ2-7, with D tentatively TRBD2 (5 bases). Germline CDR1 reads SGHTA; CDR2 reads FQGNSA. The CDR3 extends over 15 amino acids. Trimming cost V 4 bases and J 4 bases, with 17 bases left between them.